This T cell receptor (beta chain) was obtained from a study of graft-versus-host responses after intestinal transplantation (dated by TCRdb to the early 2020s). Concerning the study at large: Recipients received multivisceral, liver-intestinal, or isolated intestinal transplants. Anti-thymocyte globulin induction was given to all recipients, followed by maintenance tacrolimus and steroids for roughly 3 years. Bulk TCR-beta CDR3 sequencing was used to track graft-versus-host and host-versus-graft alloreactive T cell clones in the graft, circulation and bone marrow after intestinal transplantation. Alloreactive clones were identified by sequencing pre-transplant mixed lymphocyte reaction products and comparing these products with unstimulated pre-transplant donor and recipient T cells. The cohort enrolled about two dozen intestinal transplant recipients, one of whom was a retransplant, and a few patients without pretransplant specimens were excluded. A peak of at least 4% donor T cells among recipient peripheral blood mononuclear cells was the definition used for donor T cell macrochimerism. Samples from a few later patients were sequenced in-house on an Illumina MiSeq with MiXCR processing rather than by the commercial service.

A remark on this clone: What this receptor recognizes is not known. Per-nucleotide qualities are absent, and no much larger clonotype sits a single base away.

Beyond this particular receptor, the publication reports: GvH clones were detected in recipient bone marrow, and some of these GvH clones were observed earlier in ileal mucosa or blood, consistent with an intestinal mucosal origin. The conclusions were limited by the relatively low number and heterogeneity of the intestinal transplant patients. Patients with donor T cell macrochimerism had high GvH to HvG T cell clonal ratios in their allografts. Early after transplant, peak levels of circulating GvH clones were associated with declines in HvG clones.

Sequences MNHNY (CDR1) and SVGAGI (CDR2) are obtained from the germline V gene (reference sequence). Measured from the cysteine to the phenylalanine, the CDR3 is 15 residues long. Just CDR3 DNA is preserved here, 45 bases in frame from base 1. Clipping removes 5 bases from V and 0 bases from J, with 3 as the unmatched junction base count. The library was built by means of the immunoSEQ multiplex PCR assay. For most patients, genomic DNA was subjected to high-throughput TCR-beta CDR3 sequencing by Adaptive Biotechnologies. In the original analysis: TCR sequencing data for roughly 18 patients were retrieved from Adaptive's ImmunoSEQ software; a few other patients were processed with MiXCR and VDJtools. CDR3 nucleotide sequences shared by donor and recipient were removed because the origin of these sequences could not be assigned. To count as alloreactive, a clone needed at least 2-fold expansion over unstimulated cells and a minimum CFSE-low frequency of 0.002% (template counts) or 0.001% (read counts). Clones detected in sequenced pre-transplant spleen, lymph node, or MLR CFSE-low populations of the donor or recipient were defined as mappable. Cumulative frequency of alloreactive clones was calculated as a percentage of all sequences weighted by copy number. TCRdb stores this immuneACCESS table with in-frame sequences only. Part of the clones is absent; in the studies checked, under half of the shortfall reflects unresolved V genes, and no reason is known for the rest. V and J calls and clone size come straight from that table; D and trimming were deduced from the DNA. The sample table contains 22,000 or so clones; only one count was recorded for roughly 79% of them. The leading ten clones occupy about 3% of the sample.

To isolate intraepithelial and lamina propria lymphocytes from graft specimens, dithiothreitol, EDTA incubations and collagenase D digestion were used. Bulk TCR-beta sequencing was performed on serial intestinal graft biopsy specimens collected as late as 600 days after transplant. The chain is made from TRBV6-6 and TRBJ2-7; 11 bases in the middle match TRBD1. The TCR sequence derives from a human patient who received an intestinal transplant, so some T cells may come from the graft donor. Sequencing used ileum tissue, obtained 12 days after intestinal transplant. The DNA reads as follows: TGTGCCAGCAGTAAGGACAGGGGGCCCTCCTACGAGCAGTACTTC. It is translated as CASSKDRGPSYEQYF.